This T cell receptor (beta chain) derives from a study of T cell responses to AZD1222 COVID-19 vaccine. The CDR3 has 13 amino acids. Trimming pared 1 base from V and 6 bases from J, leaving 6 bases between. CDR1 is SNHLY and CDR2 is FYNNEI in the germline V gene. This clone was seen once. Its target is not known. This table comes from immunoSEQ multiplex PCR, and its TCRdb copy is limited to in-frame clones, with some not included. The sample comprises approximately 170,000 clones, 94% of which are singletons, and under 6% rests with the top ten. It was second doses at about 4 or about 12 weeks that were pooled. Study-wide results and caveats: Repertoire samples came only from after the peak T cell response.

The TCR originated in an adult who received the AZD1222 COVID-19 vaccine. The rearrangement links TRBV2 to TRBJ2-2; D possibly corresponds to TRBD2 (6 bases). The starting material was peripheral blood, obtained 28 days after the second AZD1222 dose. This CDR3 is CASSEGGAGELFF. DNA of the CDR3: TGTGCCAGCAGTGAAGGGGGGGCCGGGGAGCTGTTTTTT.